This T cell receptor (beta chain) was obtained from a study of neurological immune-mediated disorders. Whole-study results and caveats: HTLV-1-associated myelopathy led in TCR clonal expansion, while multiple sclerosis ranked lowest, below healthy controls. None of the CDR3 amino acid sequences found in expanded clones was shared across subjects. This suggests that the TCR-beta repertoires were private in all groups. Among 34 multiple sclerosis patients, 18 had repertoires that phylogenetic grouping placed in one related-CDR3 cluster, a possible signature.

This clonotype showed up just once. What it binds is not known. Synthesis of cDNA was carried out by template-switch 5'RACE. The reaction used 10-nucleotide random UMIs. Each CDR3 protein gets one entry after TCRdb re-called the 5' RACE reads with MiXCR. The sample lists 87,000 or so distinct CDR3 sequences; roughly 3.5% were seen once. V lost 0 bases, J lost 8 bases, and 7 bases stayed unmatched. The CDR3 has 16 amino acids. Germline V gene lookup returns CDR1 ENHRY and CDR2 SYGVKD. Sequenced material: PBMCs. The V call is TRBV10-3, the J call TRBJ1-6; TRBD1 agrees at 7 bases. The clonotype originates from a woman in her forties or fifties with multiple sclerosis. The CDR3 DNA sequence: TGTGCCATCAGTGAGTCATGGAACAGGGGAGATTCACCCCTCCACTTT. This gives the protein CAISESWNRGDSPLHF.